This TCR beta chain emerged from a study of memory CD4+ T cells and cytomegalovirus serostatus. V lost 6 bases to trimming and J lost 6 bases, with 21 bases between them. CDR1 is MNHNS, CDR2 SASEGT, per germline. CDR3 length: 15 amino acids. The sort gate was single viable CD3+CD4+CD8-CD45RO+ cells for memory CD4+ T cells. Donors' CMV status reflects serum IgG against pp150, pp28, p38, p52. The repertoire was sequenced with immunoSEQ multiplex PCR; TCRdb's copy has only in-frame clones and lacks some. The sample lists 55,000 to 65,000 clones, about 81% seen once, with around 0.38% in the top ten. This receptor was identified in an adult in good health and CMV-seronegative. The sample was memory CD4+ T cells from blood. This rearrangement joins TRBV6-1 to TRBJ2-7; D might be TRBD1 (7 bases). CDR3 DNA sequence: TGTGCCAGCAGCCCGGCGGTGCGGGACAGTGTCGAGCAGTACTTC. This codes for CASSPAVRDSVEQYF.